The clone carrying this TCR beta chain was found many times. This sample was taken from a study of T cells in Graves' hyperthyroidism and ophthalmopathy. The CDR3 is 13 residues long. With 2 bases removed from V and 8 bases from J, the gap between germline ends came to 12 bases. Germline V gene lookup returns CDR1 MDHEN and CDR2 SYDVKM. The source material, RNA transcripts, was used to amplify TCR beta CDR3 regions. A first-round RT-PCR of the TCR CDR3 used the HTBI primer set. MiXCR, run by TCRdb on the multiplex PCR reads, gives a single entry per CDR3 protein. The repertoire holds hundreds of thousands of distinct CDR3 sequences, with about 18% as singletons.

The J gene is TRBJ1-2, the V gene TRBV28; perhaps TRBD1 as D (5 bases). The clonotype originates from a woman aged 18-29 years with Graves' hyperthyroidism. Input material: blood. CDR3 sequence reads: CASSLSQGRGYTF. DNA of the CDR3: TGTGCCAGCAGTTTAAGCCAGGGTCGCGGCTACACCTTC.